This is a list of T cell receptor beta chains from one sample in a study of beta chain features in type 1 diabetes. Sequenced by immunoSEQ multiplex PCR; TCRdb stores in-frame clones only, minus some. The data contain a few hundred thousand clones, over 12% of them seen just once; the ten biggest clones take up about 0.02%. The sample comprised naive CD4+ T cells from blood. These receptors were collected from a woman in her late teens or twenties in good health. Both conserved end residues are part of each CDR3. The D gene is left open where the match is weak. Only part of the rows carry a size: once, few, many, or a class if the clone is expanded.

>TRBV9|TRBD1|TRBJ2-1|once
CASSQGQGYNEQFF
TGTGCCAGCAGCCAGGGACAGGGCTACAATGAGCAGTTCTTC
>TRBV7-9|TRBD1|TRBJ2-5|few
CASSSGTGVSAVRETQYF
TGTGCCAGCAGCTCCGGGACAGGGGTTTCGGCGGTGCGAGAGACCCAGTACTTC
>TRBV29-1|NA|TRBJ2-3|NA
CSVESTDTQYF
TGCAGCGTTGAGAGTACAGATACGCAGTATTTT
>TRBV4-1|TRBD2|TRBJ2-1|NA
CASRAGGPYNEQFF
TGCGCCAGCAGAGCGGGAGGGCCGTACAATGAGCAGTTCTTC
>TRBV20-1|NA|TRBJ1-1|NA
CSARGSGEAFF
TGCAGTGCTAGAGGAAGCGGTGAAGCTTTCTTT
>TRBV29-1|TRBD1|TRBJ1-5|few
CSAGQGRAGPQHF
TGCAGCGCAGGACAGGGGAGGGCAGGGCCCCAGCATTTT
>TRBV19|TRBD1|TRBJ2-7|few
CASSIRTGSYEQYF
TGTGCCAGTAGTATACGGACAGGGTCCTACGAGCAGTACTTC
>TRBV28|TRBD1|TRBJ2-4|few
CASSLTDRGQNIQYF
TGTGCCAGCAGTTTAACAGACAGGGGCCAAAACATTCAGTACTTC
>TRBV30|TRBD1|TRBJ1-5|NA
CAWSPGQGNQPQHF
TGTGCCTGGAGTCCCGGACAGGGCAATCAGCCCCAGCATTTT
>TRBV4-1|NA|TRBJ2-5|NA
CASSQDGGLPETQYF
TGCGCCAGCAGCCAAGACGGCGGACTCCCAGAGACCCAGTACTTC
>TRBV7-9|TRBD2|TRBJ2-4|few
CASSPEGLAFRGIQYF
TGTGCCAGCAGCCCAGAGGGACTAGCCTTCAGGGGCATTCAGTACTTC
>TRBV5-1|TRBD2|TRBJ2-1|NA
CASSGTSGMTYNEQFF
TGCGCCAGCAGCGGAACTAGCGGGATGACCTACAATGAGCAGTTCTTC
>TRBV7-2|NA|TRBJ1-5|NA
CASSLQVGDQPQHF
TGTGCCAGCAGCTTACAAGTCGGTGATCAGCCCCAGCATTTT
>TRBV30|TRBD2|TRBJ2-1|NA
CAWTQRKREGRGPFF
TGTGCCTGGACTCAGAGGAAGCGGGAGGGCCGGGGGCCGTTCTTC
>TRBV10-3|TRBD2|TRBJ2-7|NA
CAISGGPREGEQYF
TGTGCCATCAGTGGCGGACCCAGGGAGGGCGAGCAGTACTTC
>TRBV19|NA|TRBJ2-3|NA
CASSIARGSTDTQYF
TGTGCCAGTAGTATCGCAAGAGGAAGCACAGATACGCAGTATTTT
>TRBV18|NA|TRBJ2-6|NA
CASSPLGTSGANVLTF
TGTGCCAGCTCACCGCTTGGGACATCTGGGGCCAACGTCCTGACTTTC
>TRBV13|TRBD2|TRBJ2-7|NA
CASSVRLARPYEQYF
TGTGCCAGCAGCGTAAGACTAGCTAGGCCCTACGAGCAGTACTTC
>TRBV27|TRBD2|TRBJ2-4|few
CASRPGGGRGVKNIQYF
TGTGCCAGCAGACCCGGAGGCGGGAGAGGGGTCAAAAACATTCAGTACTTC
>TRBV10-3|NA|TRBJ2-7|few
CAISSRDTGEQYF
TGTGCCATCAGTTCCCGGGACACTGGCGAGCAGTACTTC